The T cell receptor (beta chain) under discussion was sequenced for a study of T-cell memory formation after mild COVID-19. A word on this clonotype: Its target is not known.

The authors produced TCR alpha and TCR beta cDNA libraries with sample barcodes and UMIs by 5'RACE using constant-segment primers. MiXCR, applied by TCRdb to the 5' RACE reads, yields one record per CDR3 protein. The sample holds just under 550,000 distinct CDR3 sequences; roughly 21% are singletons and the top ten take about 12%. This CDR3 spans 14 amino acids. CDR1 is MNHEY, CDR2 SVGAGI, per germline. Trimming shortened V by 6 bases and J by 6 bases, and 14 bases separated the two germline ends. Study results and limitations: Certain responding clones were present in pre-infection memory, suggesting participation of cross-reactive memory.

Source material: PBMCs or a T cell subset sorted from them (not recorded which). The V gene is TRBV6-5, the J gene TRBJ2-2; perhaps TRBD2 as D (6 bases). The clonotype comes from an adult woman who had mild COVID-19 (a few samples of this study predate the infection). Cell type and time point are not known. CDR3: CASSPMRGAGELFF. The DNA for the CDR3 is TGTGCCAGCAGCCCTATGCGGGGAGCCGGGGAGCTGTTTTTT.